Sequencing of this TCR beta chain was carried out in a study of cytomegalovirus exposure and HLA in healthy donors (dated by TCRdb to about 2017). Background on the whole study: An earlier analysis of roughly 610 of the donors reported roughly 300 Gb of sequence data and 117 million unique TCR beta sequences obtained from 180 million or so T cells. Class I and class II HLA loci were covered by the typing at four-digit resolution. An earlier analysis of fewer than 750 of the donors used high-throughput TCR beta sequencing to judge whether each TCR beta V gene segment behaved as functional or pseudogenic. An early release covering 500 to 750 HLA-typed donors comprised about 320 gigabases of sequencing data and 85 million to 100 million unique TCR sequences. Rather than drawing on any new phenotypic data, the later analysis identified candidate immune exposures from TCR beta sequences and the way those sequences occurred across donors. Among about 370 genotyped donors of the cohort, an average of around 250,000 unique TCR beta nucleotide sequences was sequenced per donor, of which about 18% were non-productive. Donor age, sex, ethnicity and CMV serostatus were collected together with the repertoire data. Typing coverage varied by locus: roughly 620-640 donors for A, B, C, DRB1 and DQB1; approximately 560 for DQA1; 600 to 610 for DPA1; roughly 450 for DPB1. A separate validation cohort of 90 to 150 different subjects was used in addition to the approximately 670-subject first cohort. To predict cytomegalovirus infection status, the study combined high-throughput TCR immunosequencing, statistical association of individual TCRs with disease status, and machine learning. Because of strong linkage in the cohort, roughly five DR-DQ haplotypes were treated as single units for association and clustering. The T cell repertoires of 670 or so subjects were profiled by immunosequencing and related to cytomegalovirus serostatus. Genome-wide SNP genotypes for about 60% of the 666 donors were used in a later genetic analysis, which treated that subset as a discovery cohort. The aim of the study was to test whether cataloging public T cell receptors could identify signatures of past pathogen exposure. A later analysis re-analyzed previously published TCR beta repertoires from 650 to 800 donors and added high-resolution HLA genotyping to study TCR occurrence patterns. All discovery cohort repertoires had been generated on a single sequencing platform. Of the approximately 400 genotyped donors, over 80% were placed in the genetic ancestry cluster associated with self-reported Caucasian donors. Overall results and qualifications from the work: Some IMGT-functional V segments, including TRBV6-2 and TRBV6-3, could not be told apart with the 87-base-pair reads, so those segments were excluded. Assigning TCR associations to individual alleles was difficult when HLA alleles, especially DR and DQ, strongly co-occurred. In both the original and validation cohorts, the classifier was reported to diagnose cytomegalovirus status with high specificity and sensitivity. In an earlier analysis of some 540 of the donors, most TCR beta V segments appeared in productive rearrangements about 87% or about 30% of the time, broadly matching IMGT annotations. The presence/absence analyses assumed that sequencing depth was roughly uniform across donors, and that assumption may not be true. A later analysis associated 15,000 to 20,000 TCR beta sequences with specific HLA alleles at a false discovery rate of 0.05. A further reported finding was that TCR beta sequences accurately predicted the HLA-A and HLA-B alleles for most subjects in the first cohort. Most TCR sequences were seen in very few donors, while some public TCRs were found in many individuals. Because HLA typing was unavailable for some donors at each locus, only the typed subset was used in association tests. The study listed around 160 TCR beta chains as associated with cytomegalovirus. This cohort had only TCR beta chains sequenced, and the lack of alpha or paired-chain data limited which features could be detected. In a later analysis, HLA-associated TCR beta chains were found to be more clonally expanded and to have lower generation probabilities than equally common non-associated chains. For the cohort, immune exposure information was limited to CMV serostatus. A later analysis found that TCR association rates varied across HLA loci, with DRB1 alleles showing the most associated TCRs and HLA-C alleles the fewest. A cluster of highly shared sequence variants was judged likely to represent a technical artifact of the sequencing pipeline. In a later analysis, several top co-occurrence clusters were reported to appear linked to parvovirus B19, influenza, CMV and Epstein-Barr virus. Most CMV-associated TCR beta chains appeared to be HLA-restricted in a later analysis, and the HLA associations seemed to be driven largely by CMV exposure. Three of the identified cytomegalovirus-associated TCR beta chains were confirmed in vitro to be specific for cytomegalovirus antigens. The authors suggested that the approach could potentially be generalized to other disease states and immunological phenotypes. Because counts were too low, 15 or so rarely observed V segments, including chromosome 9 orphons, were excluded from the earlier analysis of 587 of the donors. A later genetic analysis associated a missense DCLRE1C variant with V-gene and J-gene trimming of TCR beta chains, and an independent cohort replicated the association. According to a later genetic analysis, donors in an Asian-associated ancestry cluster had fewer N-insertions in productive TCRs than the roughly 670-donor mean. Linkage disequilibrium might explain the correlated functional status among segregating V segments, but an unknown experimental factor could not be ruled out.

V and J are trimmed by 4 bases and 4 bases, and the gene matches miss 7 bases of the junction. Taken from the germline V gene, the CDR1 and CDR2 loops are SGHRS and YFSETQ. The cysteine opens and the phenylalanine closes a CDR3 of 15 amino acids. Only the CDR3 part of the read is kept: 45 bases, read in frame from the first base. This clone was seen only a few times. The clone's antigen remains unknown. No much larger clone is present one base from it, and per-base qualities are unavailable. The cohort consisted of 600 to 700 healthy bone marrow donors. At the time of sampling, every cohort member was nominally healthy, though immune exposures that went unrecorded were likely present. The donor tested CMV seronegative and was one of the 352 seronegative cohort members. A peripheral blood sample was provided by each donor, and peripheral blood mononuclear cells were used for TCR beta sequencing. The Qiagen DNeasy Blood Extraction Kit was used to extract genomic DNA from the blood cell samples.

Libraries were built with the immunoSEQ multiplex PCR assay. For the multiplex PCR, a mixture combining 60 forward primers for TCR Vbeta segments and 13 reverse primers for TCR Jbeta segments was used. A multiplex PCR assay on genomic DNA amplified the CDR3 region of rearranged TCR beta genes. The amplified TCR beta libraries were sequenced on the Illumina HiSeq System as 87-base-pair reads. From the authors' description of their analysis: A later analysis tallied 80 million to 95 million unique TCR beta chains across the 700 or so repertoires, and around 9.9 million of those chains were shared by two or more donors. To remove PCR and sequencing errors, raw reads were error-corrected and collapsed into unique sequences using a nearest-neighbor algorithm that merged closely related sequences. CDR3 sequences were aligned to IMGT reference sequences to assign V, D and J gene segments. For a sequence to be retained, a match of at least six nucleotides was required to both a V gene segment and a J gene segment. A rearrangement counted as productive if the CDR3 had no stop codons and remained in frame with V and J, and every other rearrangement counted as non-productive. Following IMGT convention, CDR3 was defined as the stretch from the second conserved V-encoded cysteine up to the conserved J-encoded phenylalanine. In an earlier analysis of around 640 of the donors, sequences lacking an unambiguous match to a single V gene segment were excluded. An earlier analysis of several hundred of the donors called V segments functional above 56.7% productive rearrangements and segregating when the between-donor standard deviation exceeded 5%. To diagnose cytomegalovirus status from the catalog of TCR beta chain sequences, a statistical classification framework was built. In a later analysis, V and J genes were assigned by comparing TCR nucleotide sequences against IMGT/GENE-DB human TR gene sequences. In a later analysis, CDR3 sequences and most-parsimonious VDJ recombination scenarios were assigned using the TCRdist pipeline. In a later analysis, each TCR beta chain was defined by its CDR3 amino acid sequence together with its V-gene family, and reads without a unique V-gene family were excluded. In a later analysis, several hundred highly shared, low-generation-probability nucleotide sequences were removed to address suspected cross-contamination and a sequencing artifact. For each public chain, a later analysis derived a clonal expansion index from normalized ranks of inferred template counts within each repertoire. Generation probabilities in a later analysis came from a VDJ recombination model fitted to out-of-frame rearrangements, and those results were checked against IGoR. A later analysis scored TCR-TCR, TCR-HLA and TCR-CMV co-occurrence with hypergeometric tests, applying a repertoire-size bias correction to TCR pairs. False discovery rates were estimated in a later analysis by permuting HLA or CMV assignments 20 times. In a later analysis, co-occurring TCRs were grouped with DBSCAN, and TCRdist sequence similarity was added when clustering was performed within HLA-allele-positive subsets. Repertoires with fewer than 30,000 or more than 120,000 public chains, plus five repertoires with anomalous nucleotide sharing, were excluded from co-occurrence clustering. TCRdb took over this immuneACCESS table, retaining in-frame rearrangements with V and J assigned. Such tables are incomplete; in checked studies, under half of the missing clones stem from an unresolved V gene, and the remainder is unexplained. V and J calls and clone size follow that table, whereas D and trimming were derived from the DNA. The sample table records about 110,000 clones; just over 70% of these occur just once. 0.79% of the sample belongs to the ten largest clones.

The V and J segments used are TRBV5-1 and TRBJ1-1, and TRBD1 matches 10 of the central bases. The material sequenced was PBMCs. This TCR was sampled from a boy aged 10-17 years in good health and CMV-seronegative. CDR3 protein: CASSGTGVGGTEAFF. The nucleotides read TGCGCCAGCAGCGGGACAGGGGTGGGTGGCACTGAAGCTTTCTTT.